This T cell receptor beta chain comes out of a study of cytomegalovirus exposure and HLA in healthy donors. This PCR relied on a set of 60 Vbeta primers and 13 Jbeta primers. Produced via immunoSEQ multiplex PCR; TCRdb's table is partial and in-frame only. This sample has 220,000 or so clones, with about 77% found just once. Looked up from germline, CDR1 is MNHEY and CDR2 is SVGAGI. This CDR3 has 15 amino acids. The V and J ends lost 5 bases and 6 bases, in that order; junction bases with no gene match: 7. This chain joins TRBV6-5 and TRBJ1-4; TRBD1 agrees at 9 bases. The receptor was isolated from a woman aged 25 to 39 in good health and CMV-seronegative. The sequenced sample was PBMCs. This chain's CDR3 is CASSPRTGVDEKLFF. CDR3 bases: TGTGCCAGCAGTCCGCGGACAGGGGTGGATGAAAAACTGTTTTTT.